These T cell receptor beta chains were read from a single sample in a study of T cell responses to AZD1222 COVID-19 vaccine. This table comes from immunoSEQ multiplex PCR, and its TCRdb copy is limited to in-frame clones, with some not included. Of more than 100,000 clones listed, 70% to 90% were seen once; the top ten hold 2.4%. The specimen was peripheral blood, collected on day 0 of AZD1222 vaccination. These receptors were collected from an adult in good health. CDR3s include the opening cysteine and the closing phenylalanine or tryptophan. Fields, in order: clone size, V gene, CDR3 length, J gene, D gene, CDR3 protein, CDR3 DNA. The D gene is left open where the match is weak. Some rows have no size entry. The others give once, few or many, or a class for an expanded clone.

size: .; V: TRBV19; length: 16; J: TRBJ2-3; D: TRBD2; CDR3: CASSIPAGLGGNTQYF; DNA: TGTGCCAGTAGTATACCGGCGGGACTAGGGGGAAATACGCAGTATTTT
size: once; V: TRBV30; length: 11; J: TRBJ1-2; D: .; CDR3: CAKEVSRGYTF; DNA: TGTGCCAAGGAAGTCAGCAGAGGCTACACCTTC
size: .; V: TRBV27; length: 15; J: TRBJ2-1; D: .; CDR3: CASSLPGVHYNEQFF; DNA: TGTGCCAGCAGTTTACCGGGAGTCCATTACAATGAGCAGTTCTTC
size: .; V: TRBV4-2; length: 18; J: TRBJ2-2; D: .; CDR3: CASSQDPAGGFNTGELFF; DNA: TGTGCCAGCAGCCAAGATCCGGCAGGCGGGTTTAACACCGGGGAGCTGTTTTTT
size: .; V: TRBV10-3; length: 13; J: TRBJ2-5; D: .; CDR3: CAISDGGGETQYF; DNA: TGTGCCATCAGTGACGGAGGGGGCGAGACCCAGTACTTC
size: .; V: TRBV12-5; length: 15; J: TRBJ2-3; D: .; CDR3: CASAPSWAPTDTQYF; DNA: TGTGCTAGTGCCCCCTCCTGGGCTCCCACAGATACGCAGTATTTT
size: .; V: TRBV24-1; length: 14; J: TRBJ1-1; D: TRBD1; CDR3: CATSPDRGNTEAFF; DNA: TGTGCCACCAGTCCGGACAGGGGGAACACTGAAGCTTTCTTT
size: few; V: TRBV7-2; length: 14; J: TRBJ2-3; D: .; CDR3: CASSLRSRGDTQYF; DNA: TGTGCCAGCAGCCTTCGATCGAGAGGAGATACGCAGTATTTT
size: .; V: TRBV7-3; length: 15; J: TRBJ2-3; D: TRBD1; CDR3: CASSPGTASTDTQYF; DNA: TGTGCCAGCAGCCCCGGGACAGCTAGCACAGATACGCAGTATTTT
size: .; V: TRBV12-5; length: 15; J: TRBJ1-1; D: .; CDR3: CASGLAGAWGTEAFF; DNA: TGTGCTAGTGGTTTGGCAGGGGCTTGGGGCACTGAAGCTTTCTTT
size: .; V: TRBV28; length: 12; J: TRBJ1-6; D: TRBD1; CDR3: CASSPPQGGLHF; DNA: TGTGCCAGCAGTCCCCCGCAGGGGGGACTCCACTTT
size: .; V: TRBV11-2; length: 17; J: TRBJ2-1; D: TRBD2; CDR3: CASSRGLAGGPWNEQFF; DNA: TGTGCCAGCAGCCGCGGACTAGCGGGAGGGCCGTGGAATGAGCAGTTCTTC
size: .; V: TRBV19; length: 17; J: TRBJ2-2; D: TRBD1; CDR3: CASSTRGTGRQAGELFF; DNA: TGTGCCAGTAGTACCCGGGGGACAGGGCGGCAGGCCGGGGAGCTGTTTTTT
size: once; V: TRBV11-2; length: 13; J: TRBJ1-1; D: .; CDR3: CASSSQRNTEAFF; DNA: TGTGCCAGCAGCTCCCAACGTAACACTGAAGCTTTCTTT
size: .; V: TRBV5-6; length: 15; J: TRBJ1-6; D: TRBD1; CDR3: CASGPDRGRNSPLHF; DNA: TGTGCCAGCGGCCCCGACAGGGGCCGTAATTCACCCCTCCACTTT
size: .; V: TRBV5-1; length: 14; J: TRBJ2-5; D: .; CDR3: CASSLVGIQETQYF; DNA: TGCGCCAGCAGCTTGGTGGGGATACAAGAGACCCAGTACTTC
size: .; V: TRBV16; length: 17; J: TRBJ2-3; D: TRBD2; CDR3: CASSLRLAGDRTDTQYF; DNA: TGTGCCAGCAGCCTCCGGTTAGCGGGAGACCGCACAGATACGCAGTATTTT
size: .; V: TRBV9; length: 16; J: TRBJ1-6; D: .; CDR3: CASSVDPGPYNSPLHF; DNA: TGTGCCAGCAGCGTAGACCCAGGGCCCTATAATTCACCCCTCCACTTT
size: .; V: TRBV5-1; length: 15; J: TRBJ1-3; D: .; CDR3: CASSLEGSSGNTIYF; DNA: TGCGCCAGCAGCTTGGAGGGCAGCTCTGGAAACACCATATATTTT
size: .; V: TRBV6-4; length: 17; J: TRBJ2-5; D: .; CDR3: CASSGWDFPVTKETQYF; DNA: TGTGCCAGCAGTGGATGGGACTTTCCCGTTACCAAAGAGACCCAGTACTTC
size: once; V: TRBV11-2; length: 15; J: TRBJ2-5; D: .; CDR3: CASSLGPRGRETQYF; DNA: TGTGCCAGCAGCTTGGGGCCCAGGGGAAGGGAGACCCAGTACTTC
size: .; V: TRBV28; length: 13; J: TRBJ1-1; D: .; CDR3: CASNRQVNTEAFF; DNA: TGTGCCAGCAACCGACAGGTGAACACTGAAGCTTTCTTT
size: once; V: TRBV3-1/TRBV3-2; length: 15; J: TRBJ2-7; D: .; CDR3: CASSQWEARPHEQYF; DNA: TGTGCCAGCAGCCAATGGGAAGCCCGACCCCACGAGCAGTACTTC
size: once; V: TRBV5-5; length: 13; J: TRBJ2-7; D: .; CDR3: CASSLSLSYEQYF; DNA: TGTGCCAGCAGCTTATCCCTCTCCTACGAGCAGTACTTC
size: .; V: TRBV6-5; length: 12; J: TRBJ1-2; D: .; CDR3: CVAEEGVYGYTF; DNA: TGTGTCGCGGAGGAGGGAGTATATGGCTACACCTTC
size: .; V: TRBV28; length: 14; J: TRBJ1-5; D: .; CDR3: CASSLHSSNQPQHF; DNA: TGTGCCAGCAGCCTGCATTCTAGCAATCAGCCCCAGCATTTT
size: once; V: TRBV14; length: 16; J: TRBJ2-5; D: .; CDR3: CASSQRGSPRQETQYF; DNA: TGTGCCAGCAGCCAACGGGGGTCCCCCCGGCAAGAGACCCAGTACTTC
size: .; V: TRBV4-1; length: 19; J: TRBJ2-5; D: TRBD1; CDR3: CASSQDSRTGGRLGETQYF; DNA: TGCGCCAGCAGCCAAGATTCTCGGACAGGGGGCCGGCTGGGGGAGACCCAGTACTTC
size: .; V: TRBV12-3/TRBV12-4; length: 13; J: TRBJ2-1; D: TRBD1; CDR3: CASREGQDDEQFF; DNA: TGTGCCAGCAGAGAGGGACAGGATGATGAGCAGTTCTTC
size: .; V: TRBV4-1; length: 16; J: TRBJ1-4; D: .; CDR3: CASSQGRGGGDEKLFF; DNA: TGCGCCAGCAGCCAAGGCCGGGGGGGCGGAGATGAAAAACTGTTTTTT
size: .; V: TRBV20-1; length: 15; J: TRBJ2-3; D: TRBD1; CDR3: CSASVRTGLTDTQYF; DNA: TGCAGTGCTAGTGTCCGGACAGGGCTCACAGATACGCAGTATTTT
size: .; V: TRBV29-1; length: 12; J: TRBJ2-7; D: .; CDR3: CSAGTDSYEQYF; DNA: TGCAGCGCTGGGACGGATTCCTACGAGCAGTACTTC
size: .; V: TRBV2; length: 13; J: TRBJ1-1; D: .; CDR3: CASRRDPNTEAFF; DNA: TGTGCCAGCAGAAGGGATCCGAACACTGAAGCTTTCTTT
size: .; V: TRBV28; length: 15; J: TRBJ1-5; D: .; CDR3: CASSFKGGSNQPQHF; DNA: TGTGCCAGCAGTTTCAAGGGGGGAAGCAATCAGCCCCAGCATTTT
size: .; V: TRBV5-1; length: 14; J: TRBJ2-7; D: .; CDR3: CASSSLGGVNEQYF; DNA: TGCGCCAGCAGCTCACTCGGGGGAGTGAACGAGCAGTACTTC
size: once; V: TRBV3-1/TRBV3-2; length: 16; J: TRBJ2-1; D: TRBD2; CDR3: CASSQGHASGSNEQFF; DNA: TGTGCCAGCAGCCAAGGGCATGCTAGCGGGAGCAATGAGCAGTTCTTC
size: few; V: TRBV10-1; length: 14; J: TRBJ2-3; D: TRBD1; CDR3: CASSLHRGTDTQYF; DNA: TGCGCCAGCAGTCTCCACAGGGGGACAGATACGCAGTATTTT
size: .; V: TRBV5-8; length: 14; J: TRBJ1-2; D: .; CDR3: CASSGIGHRYGYTF; DNA: TGTGCCAGCAGCGGTATAGGACATCGCTATGGCTACACCTTC
size: .; V: TRBV5-5; length: 15; J: TRBJ2-7; D: .; CDR3: CASSLYQGSYGEQYF; DNA: TGTGCCAGCAGCTTGTATCAGGGGTCCTACGGCGAGCAGTACTTC
size: .; V: TRBV15; length: 14; J: TRBJ1-2; D: TRBD1; CDR3: CATSRDRGFYGYTF; DNA: TGTGCCACCAGCCGGGACAGGGGGTTCTATGGCTACACCTTC
size: .; V: TRBV10-1; length: 15; J: TRBJ2-1; D: .; CDR3: CASSDIAQPFGGQFF; DNA: TGCGCCAGCAGTGATATAGCTCAGCCCTTTGGGGGGCAGTTCTTC
size: .; V: TRBV11-1; length: 14; J: TRBJ1-1; D: .; CDR3: CASSSDPGGTEAFF; DNA: TGTGCCAGCAGCTCCGATCCCGGGGGCACTGAAGCTTTCTTT
size: .; V: TRBV24-1; length: 13; J: TRBJ1-2; D: .; CDR3: CATSDRTVRGYTF; DNA: TGTGCCACCAGTGACCGGACGGTTCGTGGCTACACCTTC
size: .; V: TRBV9; length: 15; J: TRBJ2-3; D: TRBD1; CDR3: CASSVMTGGTDTQYF; DNA: TGTGCCAGCAGCGTAATGACAGGGGGCACAGATACGCAGTATTTT
size: .; V: TRBV28; length: 13; J: TRBJ1-2; D: TRBD1; CDR3: CASSPHRGYGYTF; DNA: TGTGCCAGCAGTCCTCACAGGGGGTATGGCTACACCTTC
size: once; V: TRBV7-6; length: 18; J: TRBJ1-6; D: .; CDR3: CASSLGTATGTNNSPLHF; DNA: TGTGCCAGCAGCTTAGGGACGGCCACAGGGACCAATAATTCACCCCTCCACTTT
size: once; V: TRBV6-2/TRBV6-3; length: 12; J: TRBJ2-7; D: TRBD1; CDR3: CASSYARQGKYF; DNA: TGTGCCAGCAGTTACGCTCGACAGGGGAAGTACTTC
size: .; V: TRBV7-2; length: 17; J: TRBJ1-2; D: TRBD1; CDR3: CASSLDLAAGQGNGYTF; DNA: TGTGCCAGCAGCTTAGACCTGGCCGCGGGACAGGGGAACGGCTACACCTTC
size: .; V: TRBV6-5; length: 15; J: TRBJ1-2; D: TRBD1; CDR3: CASRVDRATNYGYTF; DNA: TGTGCCAGCAGAGTGGACAGGGCAACTAACTATGGCTACACCTTC